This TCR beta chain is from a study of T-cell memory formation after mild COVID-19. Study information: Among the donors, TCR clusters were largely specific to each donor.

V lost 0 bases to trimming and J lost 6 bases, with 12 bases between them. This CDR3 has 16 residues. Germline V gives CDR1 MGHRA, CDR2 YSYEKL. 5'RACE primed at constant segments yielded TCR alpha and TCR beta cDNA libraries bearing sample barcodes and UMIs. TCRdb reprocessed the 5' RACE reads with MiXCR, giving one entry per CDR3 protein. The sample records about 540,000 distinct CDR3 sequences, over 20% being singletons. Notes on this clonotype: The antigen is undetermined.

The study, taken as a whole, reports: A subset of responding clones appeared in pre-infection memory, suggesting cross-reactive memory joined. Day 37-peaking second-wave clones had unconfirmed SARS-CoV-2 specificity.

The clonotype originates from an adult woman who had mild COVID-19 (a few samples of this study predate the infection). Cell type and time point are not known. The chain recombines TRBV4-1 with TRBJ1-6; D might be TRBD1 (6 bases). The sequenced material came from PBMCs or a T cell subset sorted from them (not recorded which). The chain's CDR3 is CASSQDRGAGNSPLHF. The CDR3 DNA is TGCGCCAGCAGCCAAGATAGGGGGGCCGGTAATTCACCCCTCCACTTT.